This TCR beta chain was recorded in a study of blood T cell repertoires in COVID-19. While infection was still active, Seattle patients were enrolled and then followed longitudinally. This clone has only one observation. TCRdb's copy holds only in-frame clones and misses some; the assay was immunoSEQ multiplex PCR. The repertoire holds some 400,000 clones, with around 87% as singletons. The CDR3 contains 13 residues. Trimming removed 6 bases at V and 7 bases at J, with 15 bases between. Sequenced material: peripheral blood. V usage is TRBV12-3 or TRBV12-4 and J usage is TRBJ1-1, with unresolved D. The sequence was collected from a woman aged 25 to 39 with COVID-19, enrolled during active disease. CDR3 in DNA: TGTGCCAGCAGCCCTTACGGTGAATATGAAGCTTTCTTT. Its protein product is CASSPYGEYEAFF.